This entry lists 5 T cell receptor beta chains sequenced from one sample in a study of blood T cell repertoires in COVID-19. TCRdb's table, derived via immunoSEQ multiplex PCR, lists solely in-frame clones and lacks some. The sample lists 200,000 to 300,000 clones; about 90% were seen once. Material: peripheral blood. All receptors derive from a woman aged 40 to 50 with acute or convalescent COVID-19.

This chain connects TRBV2 to TRBJ1-2; no clear D gene. The V gene lost 7 bases and the J gene lost 8 bases, with 20 bases spanning the gap. The CDR3 runs to 14 residues. Per germline, CDR1 SNHLY and CDR2 FYNNEI. DNA for the CDR3: TGTGCCAGCATGCGACAATTTTGGGTGGGCGGCTACACCTTC. Protein: CASMRQFWVGGYTF.

The rearrangement uses TRBV2 and TRBJ1-6; TRBD1 matches 7 bases. V shed 1 base and J 12 bases; nucleotides not matched to a gene: 6. CDR3 length: 14 amino acids. The V gene's germline CDR1 is SNHLY and CDR2 FYNNEI. CDR3 nucleotide sequence: TGTGCCAGCAGTGAAGGGACAGGCCAGTTACCCCTCCACTTT. As protein: CASSEGTGQLPLHF.

V usage is TRBV3-1 (or the pseudogene TRBV3-2) and J usage is TRBJ2-3; weak D call: TRBD2 (7 bases). With 1 base removed from V and 0 bases from J, the gap between germline ends came to 11 bases. Germline V CDR1 and CDR2: LGHDT, YNNKEL (reference sequence). This CDR3 has 16 amino acids. CDR3 coding DNA: TGTGCCAGCAGCCAAGTTGGGGGGGCAAGCACAGATACGCAGTATTTT. Protein sequence: CASSQVGGASTDTQYF.

Remarks on this clone: This same CDR3 is encoded by further DNA sequences in the sample. This chain uses TRBV9 with TRBJ1-3; possible D gene TRBD1, 5 bases. The CDR3 spans 14 residues. Trimming cost V 2 bases and J 2 bases, with 8 bases left between them. Germline V gene data show CDR1 as SGDLS and CDR2 as YYNGEE. CDR3: CASSVGGTGNTIYF. For the CDR3, the DNA is TGTGCCAGCAGCGTTGGGGGGACTGGAAACACCATATATTTT.

This clone has a count of ten or more. V usage is TRBV10-3 and J usage is TRBJ2-5; TRBD2 might be the D (6 bases). The CDR3 consists of 15 residues. V shed 4 bases and J shed 5 bases, with 17 bases lying between them. CDR1 is ENHRY and CDR2 is SYGVKD in the germline V gene. CDR3: CAISGEISGSETQYF. For the CDR3, the DNA is TGTGCCATCAGTGGGGAAATTAGCGGTTCGGAGACCCAGTACTTC.